This T cell receptor (beta chain) was sequenced during a study of T cell responses to AZD1222 COVID-19 vaccine. This CDR3 has 15 residues. Trimming at V came to 3 bases and at J to 2 bases, leaving 5 bases not matched to a gene. Germline V gene data show CDR1 as SGHRS and CDR2 as YFSETQ. This clone was counted between two and nine times. Here immunoSEQ multiplex PCR was the method, and the copy in TCRdb shows in-frame clones only, minus some. The sample shows more than 30,000 clones, roughly 90% of them seen only once. Sequenced here: peripheral blood, sampled 28 days after the second AZD1222 dose. The clonotype originates from an adult who received the AZD1222 COVID-19 vaccine. This sequence joins TRBV5-1 and TRBJ1-5; 7 bases map to TRBD1. CDR3 bases: TGCGCCAGCAGCTGGGACAGTTACGGCAATCAGCCCCAGCATTTT. It translates to CASSWDSYGNQPQHF. Full variable domain (remainder filled in from reference TRBV5-1 and TRBJ1-5): KAGVTQTPRYLIKTRGQQVTLSCSPISGHRSVSWYQQTPGQGLQFLFEYFSETQRNKGNFPGRFSGRQFSNSRSEMNVSTLELGDSALYLCASSWDSYGNQPQHFGDGTRLSIL.